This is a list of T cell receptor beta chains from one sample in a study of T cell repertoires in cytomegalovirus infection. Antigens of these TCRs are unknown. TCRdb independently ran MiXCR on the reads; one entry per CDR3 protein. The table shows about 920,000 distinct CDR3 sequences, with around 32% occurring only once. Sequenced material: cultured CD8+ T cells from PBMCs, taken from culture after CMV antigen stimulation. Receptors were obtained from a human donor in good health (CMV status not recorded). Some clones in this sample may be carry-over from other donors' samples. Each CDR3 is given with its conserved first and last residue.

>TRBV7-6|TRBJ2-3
CASSLATAVVAGEDTQYF
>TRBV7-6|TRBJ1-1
CASSFVDTEAFF
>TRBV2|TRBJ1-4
CASSDRDAAPRGEKLFF
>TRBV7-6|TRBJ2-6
CASSLELQGRRDSGANVLTF
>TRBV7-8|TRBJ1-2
CASSLVRGADKVLNYGYTF
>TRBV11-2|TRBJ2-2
CASSPWERVNTGELFF
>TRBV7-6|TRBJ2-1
CASSSFGQDEQFF
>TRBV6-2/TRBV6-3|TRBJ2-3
CASSYGHRSTDTQYF
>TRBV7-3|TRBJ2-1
CASSFSSGGRYNEQFF
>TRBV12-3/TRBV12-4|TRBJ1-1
CASSFVRITGAENTEAFF
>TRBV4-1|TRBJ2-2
CASSQVGQITGELFF
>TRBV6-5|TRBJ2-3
CASSYSGLNTDTQYF
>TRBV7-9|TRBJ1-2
CASSPDRTTFYGYTF
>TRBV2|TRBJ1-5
CASSESVYSNQPQHF
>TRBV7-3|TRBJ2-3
CASSLEPGGLGPDTQYF
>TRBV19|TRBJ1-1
CASSSSGKTEAFF
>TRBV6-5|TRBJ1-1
CASNTLPGQGSSNTEAFF
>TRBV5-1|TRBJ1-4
CASSPNRGTNEKLFF
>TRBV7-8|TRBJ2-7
CASSFPSPWTSAEQYF
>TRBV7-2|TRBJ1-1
CASSLRRVGGQGNYEAFF
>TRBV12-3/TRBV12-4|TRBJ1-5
CASSPPPGNQPQHF
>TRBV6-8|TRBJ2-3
CASSYSREASGENTDTQYF
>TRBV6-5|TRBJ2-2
CASSYSTAGELFF
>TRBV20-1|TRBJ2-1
CSARDRQTPANEQFF
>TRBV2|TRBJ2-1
CASSDPDLNEQFF
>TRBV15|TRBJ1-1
CATSSSQGNTEAFF
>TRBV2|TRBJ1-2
CANPFSGTANYGYTF
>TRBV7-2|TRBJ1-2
CASSPWTASDYGYTF
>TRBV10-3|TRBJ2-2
CAISESVAPGTGDSGELFF
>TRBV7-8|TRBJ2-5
CASSWRGGETQYF
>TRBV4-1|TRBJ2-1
CTSSPSVGYNEQFF
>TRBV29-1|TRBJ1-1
CSVEVTDREAFF
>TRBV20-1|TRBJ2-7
CSASAGGAYEQYF
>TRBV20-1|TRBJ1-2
CGGISGGPYGYTF
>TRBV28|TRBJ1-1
CASRETGGPEAFF
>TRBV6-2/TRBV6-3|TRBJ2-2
CASTLSGGTGELFF
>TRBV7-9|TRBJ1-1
CASSSSMAQGHTEAFF
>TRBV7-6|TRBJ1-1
CASSFRGQGSTEAFF
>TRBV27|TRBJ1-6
CASSLSRRGPYNSPLHF
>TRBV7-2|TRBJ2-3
CASSSWDRITDTQYF